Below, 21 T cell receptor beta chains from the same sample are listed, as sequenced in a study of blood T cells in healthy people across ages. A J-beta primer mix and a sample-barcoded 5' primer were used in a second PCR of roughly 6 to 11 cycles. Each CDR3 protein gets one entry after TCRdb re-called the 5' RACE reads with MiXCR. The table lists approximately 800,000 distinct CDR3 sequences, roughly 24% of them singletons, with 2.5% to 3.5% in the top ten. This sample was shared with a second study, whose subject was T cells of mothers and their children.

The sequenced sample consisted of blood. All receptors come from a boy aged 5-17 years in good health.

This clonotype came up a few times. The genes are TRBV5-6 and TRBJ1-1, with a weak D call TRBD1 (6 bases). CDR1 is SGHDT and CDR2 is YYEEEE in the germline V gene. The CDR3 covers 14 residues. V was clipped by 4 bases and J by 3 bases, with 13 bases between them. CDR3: CASSAQGWDTEAFF. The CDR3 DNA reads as TGTGCCAGCAGCGCGCAGGGGTGGGACACTGAAGCTTTCTTT.

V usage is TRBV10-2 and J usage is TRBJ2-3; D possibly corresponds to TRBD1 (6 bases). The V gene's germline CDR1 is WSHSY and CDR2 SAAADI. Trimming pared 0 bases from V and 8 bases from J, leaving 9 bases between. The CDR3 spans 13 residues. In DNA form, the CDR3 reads TGCGCCAGCAGTGAGTCCGGACAGACTACGCAGTATTTT. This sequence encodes CASSESGQTTQYF.

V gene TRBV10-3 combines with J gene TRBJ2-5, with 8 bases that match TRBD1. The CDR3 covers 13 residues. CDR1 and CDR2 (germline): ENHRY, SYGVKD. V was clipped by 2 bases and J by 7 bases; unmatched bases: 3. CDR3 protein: CAISEPTGGTQYF. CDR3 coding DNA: TGTGCCATCAGTGAGCCTACAGGGGGGACCCAGTACTTC.

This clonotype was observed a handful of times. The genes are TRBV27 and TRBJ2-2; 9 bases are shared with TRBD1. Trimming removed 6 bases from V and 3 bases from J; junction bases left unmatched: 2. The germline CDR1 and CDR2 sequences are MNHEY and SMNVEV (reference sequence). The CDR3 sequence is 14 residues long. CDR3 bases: TGTGCCAGCAGAAGGGACAGGGACACCGGGGAGCTGTTTTTT. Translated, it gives CASRRDRDTGELFF.

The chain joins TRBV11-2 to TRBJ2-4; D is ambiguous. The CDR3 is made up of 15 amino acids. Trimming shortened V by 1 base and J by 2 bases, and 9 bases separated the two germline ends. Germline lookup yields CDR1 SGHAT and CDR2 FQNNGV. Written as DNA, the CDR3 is TGTGCCAGCAGCTTAGTACGGCAGACCAAAAACATTCAGTACTTC. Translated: CASSLVRQTKNIQYF.

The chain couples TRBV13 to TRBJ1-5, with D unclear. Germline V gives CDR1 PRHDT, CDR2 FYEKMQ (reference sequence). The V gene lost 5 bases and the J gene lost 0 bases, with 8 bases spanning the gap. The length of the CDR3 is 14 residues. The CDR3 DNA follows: TGTGCCAGCAGCCGGGGTCCTAGCAATCAGCCCCAGCATTTT. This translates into CASSRGPSNQPQHF.

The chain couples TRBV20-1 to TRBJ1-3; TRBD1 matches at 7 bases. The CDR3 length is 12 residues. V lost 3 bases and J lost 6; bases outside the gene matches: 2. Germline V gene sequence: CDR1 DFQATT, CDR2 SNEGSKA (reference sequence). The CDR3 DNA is TGCAGTGCTAGGGGACAGTCAAACACCATATATTTT. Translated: CSARGQSNTIYF.

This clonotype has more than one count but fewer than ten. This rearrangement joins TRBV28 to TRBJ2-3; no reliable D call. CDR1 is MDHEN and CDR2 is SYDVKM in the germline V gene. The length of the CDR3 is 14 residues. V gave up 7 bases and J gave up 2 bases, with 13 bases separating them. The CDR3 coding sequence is TGTGCCAGCAACGCCCTGGAGCTCACAGATACGCAGTATTTT. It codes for CASNALELTDTQYF.

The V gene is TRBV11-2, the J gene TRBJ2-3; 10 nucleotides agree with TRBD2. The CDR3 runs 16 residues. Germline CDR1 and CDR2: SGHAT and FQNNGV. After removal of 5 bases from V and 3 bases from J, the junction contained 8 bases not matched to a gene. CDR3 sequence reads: CASSHLSGGATDTQYF. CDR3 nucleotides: TGTGCCAGCAGCCACTTGAGCGGGGGGGCTACAGATACGCAGTATTTT.

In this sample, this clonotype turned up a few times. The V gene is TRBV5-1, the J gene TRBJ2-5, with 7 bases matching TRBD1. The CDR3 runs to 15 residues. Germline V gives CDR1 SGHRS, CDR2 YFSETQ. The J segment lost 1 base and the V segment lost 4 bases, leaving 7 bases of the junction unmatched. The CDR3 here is CASSPTGRFQETQYF. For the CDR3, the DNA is TGCGCCAGCAGCCCGACAGGGAGATTCCAAGAGACCCAGTACTTC.

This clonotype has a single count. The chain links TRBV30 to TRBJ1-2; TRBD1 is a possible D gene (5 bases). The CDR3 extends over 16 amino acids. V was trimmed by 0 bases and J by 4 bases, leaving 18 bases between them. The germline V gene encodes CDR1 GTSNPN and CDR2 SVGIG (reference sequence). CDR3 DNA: TGTGCCTGGAGTGTCAGTTTCGGGGCCGTGGTCTATGGCTACACCTTC. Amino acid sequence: CAWSVSFGAVVYGYTF. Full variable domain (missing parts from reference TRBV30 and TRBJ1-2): SQTIHQWPATLVQPVGSPLSLECTVEGTSNPNLYWYRQAAGRGLQLLFYSVGIGQISSEVPQNLSASRPQDRQFILSSKKLLLSDSGFYLCAWSVSFGAVVYGYTFGSGTRLTVV.

Here the CDR3 DNA reads TGTGCCAGCAGCCCCGAAGTTGGTCAGCCCCAGCATTTT. Protein sequence: CASSPEVGQPQHF. The J gene is TRBJ1-5, the V gene TRBV7-3; D gene ambiguous. The CDR3 runs 13 residues. Germline V gene sequence: CDR1 SGHTA, CDR2 FQGTGA. Trimming removed 5 bases from V and 6 bases from J, with 11 bases in between.

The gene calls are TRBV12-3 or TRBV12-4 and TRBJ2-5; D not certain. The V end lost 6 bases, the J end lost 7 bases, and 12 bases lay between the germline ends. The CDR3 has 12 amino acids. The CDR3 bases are TGTGCCAGCAGCGAGATGGAAGGGACCCAGTACTTC. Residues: CASSEMEGTQYF.

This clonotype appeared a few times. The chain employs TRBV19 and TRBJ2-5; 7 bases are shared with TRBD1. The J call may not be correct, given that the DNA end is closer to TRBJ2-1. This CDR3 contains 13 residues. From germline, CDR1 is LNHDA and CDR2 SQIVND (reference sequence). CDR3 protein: CASSIGTGDEQFF. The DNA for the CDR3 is TGTGCCAGTAGTATTGGAACAGGGGATGAGCAGTTCTTC.

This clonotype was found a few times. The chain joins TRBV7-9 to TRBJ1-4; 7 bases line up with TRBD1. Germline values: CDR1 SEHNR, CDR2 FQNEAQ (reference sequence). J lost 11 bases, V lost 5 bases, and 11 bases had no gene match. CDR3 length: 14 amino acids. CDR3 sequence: CASSVTGDPLKLFF. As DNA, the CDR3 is TGTGCCAGCAGCGTTACAGGGGACCCCCTCAAACTGTTTTTT.

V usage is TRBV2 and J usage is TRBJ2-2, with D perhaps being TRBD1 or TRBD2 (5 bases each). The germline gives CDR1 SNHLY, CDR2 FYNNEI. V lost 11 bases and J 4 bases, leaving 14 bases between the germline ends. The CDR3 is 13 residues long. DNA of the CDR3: TGTGCCTGCGGACTGAGGGGCACCGGGGAGCTGTTTTTT. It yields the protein CACGLRGTGELFF.

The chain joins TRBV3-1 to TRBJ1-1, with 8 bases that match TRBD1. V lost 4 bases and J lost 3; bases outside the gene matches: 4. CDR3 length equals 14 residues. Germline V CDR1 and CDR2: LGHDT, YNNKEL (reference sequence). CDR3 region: CASSPSGQDTEAFF. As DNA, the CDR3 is TGTGCCAGCAGCCCCTCGGGACAGGACACTGAAGCTTTCTTT.

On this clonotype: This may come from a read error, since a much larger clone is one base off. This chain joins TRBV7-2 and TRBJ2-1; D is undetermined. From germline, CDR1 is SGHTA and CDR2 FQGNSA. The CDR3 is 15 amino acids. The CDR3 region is CAGSNFPGSYNEQFF. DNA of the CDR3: TGTGCCGGCAGCAATTTTCCCGGGTCCTACAATGAGCAGTTCTTC.

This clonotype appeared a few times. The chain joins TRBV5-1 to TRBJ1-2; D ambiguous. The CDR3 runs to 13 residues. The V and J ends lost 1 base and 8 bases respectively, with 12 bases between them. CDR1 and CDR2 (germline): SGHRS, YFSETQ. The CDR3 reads CASSLFPSRGYTF. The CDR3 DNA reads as TGCGCCAGCAGCTTGTTCCCAAGTAGGGGCTACACCTTC.

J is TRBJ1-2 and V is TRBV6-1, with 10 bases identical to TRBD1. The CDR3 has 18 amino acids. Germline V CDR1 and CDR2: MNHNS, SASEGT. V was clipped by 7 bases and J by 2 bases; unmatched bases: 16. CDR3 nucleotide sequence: TGTGCCAGCACTCTCAATTTCCCGGGACAGGGGAGGAACTATGGCTACACCTTC. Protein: CASTLNFPGQGRNYGYTF.

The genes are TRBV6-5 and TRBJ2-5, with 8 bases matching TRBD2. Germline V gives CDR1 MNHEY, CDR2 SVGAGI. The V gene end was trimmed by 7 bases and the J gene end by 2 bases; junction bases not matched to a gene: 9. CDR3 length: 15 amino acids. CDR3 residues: CASKRKRGNQETQYF. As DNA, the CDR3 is TGTGCCAGCAAAAGAAAGCGGGGGAATCAAGAGACCCAGTACTTC.